The 25 T cell receptor beta chains below come from one sample, sequenced in a study of CD8 T cells in ankylosing spondylitis. These TCRs are of unknown antigen specificity. TCRdb re-analysed the 5' RACE reads in MiXCR, keeping a single row per CDR3 protein. This table holds about 700,000 distinct CDR3 sequences, around a fifth found once. The study's findings and limits: Seemingly characteristic of ankylosing spondylitis blood was a TCR beta motif consisting of about 8 highly homologous variants.

Material: blood, either unsorted or a sorted T cell fraction (not recorded which). Every receptor here comes from a male donor with ankylosing spondylitis.

The CDR3 sequence: CSASHLPGTSGDNEQFF. The CDR3 DNA follows: TGCAGTGCTAGTCACCTTCCCGGGACTAGCGGTGACAATGAGCAGTTCTTC. The chain is built from TRBV20-1 and TRBJ2-1, with TRBD2 matching over 11 bases. Germline assignment: CDR1 DFQATT and CDR2 SNEGSKA (reference sequence). The CDR3 length is 17 residues. V shed 3 bases, J shed 5 bases, and the junction held 12 bases outside the gene matches.

The chain couples TRBV7-9 to TRBJ2-1; D gene ambiguous. V lost 2 bases and J lost 12, with 5 bases in between. Germline CDR1 and CDR2: SEHNR and FQNEAQ (reference sequence). There are 10 residues in the CDR3. The CDR3 region has the DNA TGTGCCAGCAGCTTAAAAGGGCAGTTCTTC. This translates into CASSLKGQFF. Using reference TRBV7-9 and TRBJ2-1 for the parts outside the CDR3, the full variable domain is DTGVSQNPRHKITKRGQNVTFRCDPISEHNRLYWYRQTLGQGPEFLTYFQNEAQLEKSRLLSDRFSAERPKGSFSTLEIQRTEQGDSAMYLCASSLKGQFFGPGTRLTVL.

The chain couples TRBV3-1 to TRBJ1-1, with unresolved D. Germline CDR1 and CDR2: LGHDT and YNNKEL (reference sequence). Trimming stripped 4 bases from V and 1 base from J, with 7 bases between. The CDR3 totals 13 residues. The CDR3 DNA reads as TGTGCCAGCAGCCGGCTGGAGAACACTGAAGCTTTCTTT. Its translation: CASSRLENTEAFF.

The CDR3 is CASRLTGTLYEQYF. The DNA of the CDR3 is TGTGCCAGCAGACTCACCGGGACACTTTACGAGCAGTACTTC. The chain combines TRBV27 with TRBJ2-7, with D possibly being TRBD1 (6 bases). V lost 6 bases and J lost 4, with 16 bases in between. The CDR3 is made up of 14 amino acids. Per germline, CDR1 MNHEY and CDR2 SMNVEV (reference sequence).

This clonotype showed up just a few times. The V gene is TRBV9, the J gene TRBJ2-5; D unclear. There are 14 residues in the CDR3. Trimming took off 3 bases at V and 5 bases at J, with 14 bases between the two ends. CDR1 is SGDLS and CDR2 is YYNGEE in the germline V gene. This CDR3 reads CASSARGAQETQYF. The CDR3 DNA sequence: TGTGCCAGCAGCGCCCGAGGTGCCCAGGAGACCCAGTACTTC.

This clonotype appeared a few times. The J gene is TRBJ2-3, the V gene TRBV5-1; 8 bases are a match to TRBD2. Per the germline V gene, CDR1 is SGHRS and CDR2 is YFSETQ. J was trimmed by 6 bases and V by 4 bases; bases with no gene match: 10. The CDR3 spans 15 residues. The CDR3 is CASSPATGGADTQYF. DNA of the CDR3: TGCGCCAGCAGCCCGGCGACCGGGGGGGCGGATACGCAGTATTTT.

This clonotype was recorded a few times. This chain joins TRBV20-1 and TRBJ2-1, with 11 positions matching TRBD2. Trimming at V came to 0 bases and at J to 0 bases, leaving 7 bases not matched to a gene. The CDR3 sequence is 18 residues long. The germline V gene encodes CDR1 DFQATT and CDR2 SNEGSKA (reference sequence). The CDR3 loop reads CSARDRIAGGISYNEQFF. The CDR3 DNA reads TGCAGTGCTAGAGATAGAATAGCGGGAGGGATCTCCTACAATGAGCAGTTCTTC.

This clonotype turned up a few times. The chain uses TRBV13 and TRBJ2-4, with unresolved D. The CDR3 spans 15 residues. Germline loops: CDR1 PRHDT, CDR2 FYEKMQ (reference sequence). Trimming removed 2 bases at V and 0 bases at J, with 8 bases between. The CDR3 is CASSLRAEAKNIQYF. CDR3 in DNA: TGTGCCAGCAGCTTAAGGGCTGAAGCCAAAAACATTCAGTACTTC.

This clonotype was seen repeatedly, ten times or more. The genes are TRBV6-1 and TRBJ1-1; maybe TRBD1 (6 bases). The length of the CDR3 is 16 residues. The germline V and J ends were trimmed by 0 bases and 5 bases, with 16 bases remaining between them. The germline V gene encodes CDR1 MNHNS and CDR2 SASEGT. The CDR3 loop is CASSEATGGAWTEAFF. In DNA form, the CDR3 reads TGTGCCAGCAGTGAAGCAACTGGGGGCGCGTGGACTGAAGCTTTCTTT.

This clonotype was counted between two and nine times. This chain links TRBV29-1 with TRBJ2-7; 7 bases match TRBD1. Trimming took 4 bases from V and 5 from J; bases not matched to a gene: 5. Germline V gene lookup returns CDR1 SQVTM and CDR2 ANQGSEA. The CDR3 extends over 12 amino acids. This chain's CDR3 is CSVGQGPHEQYF. CDR3 sequence (DNA): TGCAGCGTTGGACAGGGCCCCCACGAGCAGTACTTC.

A few counts support this clonotype. V and J are TRBV12-3 or TRBV12-4 and TRBJ1-1; tentatively, D is TRBD1 (5 bases). The CDR3 is 12 residues long. V was cut by 5 bases and J by 6 bases, with 10 bases left in between. CDR3 amino acids: CASSRGRPEAFF. CDR3 bases: TGTGCCAGCAGTCGGGGACGTCCTGAAGCTTTCTTT.

This clonotype was observed a few times. This chain connects TRBV11-2 to TRBJ2-7, with D possibly matching TRBD1 (5 bases). Per germline, CDR1 SGHAT and CDR2 FQNNGV. CDR3 length: 14 residues. Trimming shortened V by 4 bases and J by 3 bases, and 13 bases separated the two germline ends. CDR3 DNA: TGTGCCAGCAGCTATATGGACACTCACTACGAGCAGTACTTC. Its protein is CASSYMDTHYEQYF.

In this sample, this clonotype turned up many times. The chain links TRBV5-1 to TRBJ2-3; 10 bases are a match to TRBD2. The J segment lost 7 bases and the V segment lost 3 bases, leaving 8 bases of the junction unmatched. There are 15 residues in the CDR3. Germline CDR1 and CDR2: SGHRS and YFSETQ. The CDR3 sequence: CASSSRTSGRNTQYF. In DNA, the CDR3 is TGCGCCAGCAGCTCCCGGACTAGCGGACGGAATACGCAGTATTTT.

This chain connects TRBV12-3 or TRBV12-4 to TRBJ2-1; the D gene could be TRBD1 or TRBD2 (6 bases each). V shed 5 bases and J shed 8 bases, with 10 bases lying between them. This CDR3 region has 12 residues. The CDR3, as DNA: TGTGCCAGCAGTGAGGAGGGGGATGAGCAGTTCTTC. Its protein is CASSEEGDEQFF.

This clonotype came up a few times. This chain links TRBV12-3 or TRBV12-4 with TRBJ2-3, with 8 positions matching TRBD1. After removal of 2 bases from V and 6 bases from J, the junction contained 7 bases not matched to a gene. The CDR3 is 15 amino acids. The CDR3 sequence: CASSLMTGAWDTQYF. The CDR3, as DNA: TGTGCCAGCAGTTTAATGACAGGGGCTTGGGATACGCAGTATTTT.

The V call is TRBV27, the J call TRBJ2-1, with D unresolved. Germline V gives CDR1 MNHEY, CDR2 SMNVEV (reference sequence). This CDR3 contains 14 residues. The V end lost 3 bases, the J end lost 1 base, and 7 bases lay between the germline ends. The DNA of the CDR3 is TGTGCCAGCAGTTTGGGGATTTCCTACAATGAGCAGTTCTTC. Translating it yields CASSLGISYNEQFF.

This chain uses TRBV12-3 or TRBV12-4 with TRBJ2-7, with 11 bases aligning to TRBD2. The CDR3 length is 13 residues. The V segment lost 7 bases and the J segment 5 bases; nucleotides outside the gene matches: 4. CDR3 sequence reads: CASTLGLADEQYF. For the CDR3, the DNA is TGTGCCAGCACCCTGGGACTAGCGGACGAGCAGTACTTC.

This chain joins TRBV9 and TRBJ2-1; TRBD2 aligns across 10 bases. Germline loops: CDR1 SGDLS, CDR2 YYNGEE. This CDR3 spans 14 amino acids. V shed 3 bases and J 5 bases; nucleotides not matched to a gene: 2. CDR3 loop: CASSASGRNNEQFF. CDR3 sequence (DNA): TGTGCCAGCAGCGCTAGCGGGAGAAACAATGAGCAGTTCTTC.

DNA of the CDR3: TGCGCCAGCAGCCAAGACCCTTGGGGGACGAACACTGAAGCTTTCTTT. This sequence encodes CASSQDPWGTNTEAFF. The chain recombines TRBV4-1 with TRBJ1-1, with a weak D call TRBD1 (5 bases). In germline, CDR1 is MGHRA, CDR2 YSYEKL. V was trimmed by 0 bases and J by 1 base, leaving 12 bases between them. The CDR3 length is 16 residues.

Only a few counts were recorded for this clonotype. The V call is TRBV5-1, the J call TRBJ2-7; 7 bases align to TRBD1. V was pared by 4 bases and J by 6 bases, with 4 bases of the junction left unmatched. This CDR3 is 12 amino acids long. Germline loops: CDR1 SGHRS, CDR2 YFSETQ. Written as DNA, the CDR3 is TGCGCCAGCAGCCCACAGGGGCCCGAGCAGTACTTC. This translates into CASSPQGPEQYF.

V is TRBV6-1 and J is TRBJ1-2, with D maybe TRBD1 (6 bases). V lost 1 base and J 5 bases, leaving 11 bases between the germline ends. The CDR3 consists of 14 residues. Germline V CDR1 and CDR2: MNHNS, SASEGT. CDR3 nucleotide sequence: TGTGCCAGCAGTGAAGACGGGGGCGGGTATGGCTACACCTTC. Encoded protein: CASSEDGGGYGYTF.

This clonotype showed up many times. This sequence joins TRBV4-1 and TRBJ2-3; D is unclear. Trimming shortened V by 0 bases and J by 0 bases, and 13 bases separated the two germline ends. The CDR3 covers 17 residues. The germline V gene has CDR1 MGHRA and CDR2 YSYEKL. CDR3 loop: CASSQDSRESSTDTQYF. CDR3 in DNA: TGCGCCAGCAGCCAAGATTCCCGAGAGTCAAGCACAGATACGCAGTATTTT.

This clonotype was seen at least ten times. The V gene is TRBV20-1, the J gene TRBJ2-2; 7 bases map to TRBD2. V shed 0 bases, J shed 4 bases, and the junction held 8 bases outside the gene matches. The CDR3 is made up of 16 amino acids. CDR1 and CDR2 (germline): DFQATT, SNEGSKA (reference sequence). The CDR3 reads CSARDPTGGGTGELFF. The DNA of the CDR3 is TGCAGTGCTAGAGATCCCACGGGGGGAGGCACCGGGGAGCTGTTTTTT.

This clonotype was seen a handful of times. The V and J genes are TRBV4-1 and TRBJ1-2; no firm D call. Germline CDR1 is MGHRA and CDR2 is YSYEKL. Trimming shortened V by 0 bases and J by 1 base, and 9 bases separated the two germline ends. This CDR3 is 15 amino acids long. The CDR3 here is CASSQEKAGNYGYTF. In DNA form, the CDR3 reads TGCGCCAGCAGCCAAGAAAAAGCGGGTAACTATGGCTACACCTTC.

The chain is built from TRBV7-7 and TRBJ2-5, with 9 bases fitting TRBD1. The CDR3 has 16 amino acids. Germline CDR1 SSHAT, CDR2 FNYEAQ (reference sequence). The junction had 9 bases not matched to a gene; V was cut back by 4 bases and J by 3 bases. CDR3 coding DNA: TGTGCCAGCAGCTCCCTCTTCGGGACAGGGAAAGAGACCCAGTACTTC. Its protein is CASSSLFGTGKETQYF.